These 15 T cell receptor beta chains were all obtained from the same sample, sequenced in a study of Ad26.COV2.S vaccination and SARS-CoV-2 variants. The treatment denotes: 15 to 20 received Ad26.COV2.S at low or high dose, single or two shots; roughly five received placebo; per-sample allocation not given. The samples were gathered on day 63 after the first injection of vaccine or placebo. This table comes from immunoSEQ multiplex PCR, and its TCRdb copy is limited to in-frame clones, with some not included. The sample contains about 480,000 clones, around nine tenths of which appear only once. This specimen consisted of peripheral blood, obtained in a trial of Ad26.COV2.S vaccine versus placebo. These TCRs come from a person between 18 and 65 years old who received the Ad26.COV2.S COVID-19 vaccine or a placebo.

This clone has only one observation. This rearrangement joins TRBV6-5 to TRBJ2-2, with D perhaps matching TRBD2 (5 bases). Germline CDR1 and CDR2: MNHEY and SVGAGI. This CDR3 comprises 15 residues. V dropped 7 bases and J dropped 4 bases, with 16 bases sitting between them. CDR3 amino acids: CASTRGNPSTGELFF. Here the CDR3 DNA reads TGTGCCAGCACCAGAGGGAACCCCAGCACCGGGGAGCTGTTTTTT.

J is TRBJ2-1 and V is TRBV5-1; 7 nucleotides align to TRBD2. Trimming cost V 1 base and J 6 bases; bases outside gene matches: 4. CDR1 is SGHRS, CDR2 YFSETQ, per germline. The length of the CDR3 is 14 residues. The CDR3 spells CASSLKSSGNEQFF. In nucleotides, the CDR3 is TGCGCCAGCAGCTTGAAGTCTAGCGGCAATGAGCAGTTCTTC. The full variable domain, its missing parts supplied by reference TRBV5-1 and TRBJ2-1, is KAGVTQTPRYLIKTRGQQVTLSCSPISGHRSVSWYQQTPGQGLQFLFEYFSETQRNKGNFPGRFSGRQFSNSRSEMNVSTLELGDSALYLCASSLKSSGNEQFFGPGTRLTVL.

This clone was found once. The V gene is TRBV18, the J gene TRBJ2-3; D is undetermined. Germline values: CDR1 KGHSH, CDR2 LQKENI. This CDR3 region has 14 residues. V was cut by 8 bases and J by 2 bases, with 14 bases left in between. The CDR3 sequence: CASPRLGYTDTQYF. The CDR3 bases are TGTGCCAGCCCTCGGCTAGGGTACACAGATACGCAGTATTTT. The full variable domain, completed using reference TRBV18 and TRBJ2-3, is NAGVMQNPRHLVRRRGQEARLRCSPMKGHSHVYWYRQLPEEGLKFMVYLQKENIIDESGMPKERFSAEFPKEGPSILRIQQVVRGDSAAYFCASPRLGYTDTQYFGPGTRLTVL.

The J gene is TRBJ1-2, the V gene TRBV3-1 (or the pseudogene TRBV3-2); D unclear. This CDR3 comprises 12 residues. The germline V and J ends were trimmed by 1 base and 7 bases, with 7 bases remaining between them. In germline, CDR1 is LGHDT, CDR2 YNNKEL (reference sequence). CDR3 coding DNA: TGTGCCAGCAGCCAAGCACAGTCTGGCTACACCTTC. Translated: CASSQAQSGYTF.

V usage is TRBV5-5 and J usage is TRBJ2-3; 9 nucleotides agree with TRBD2. The CDR3 consists of 15 residues. The V gene's germline CDR1 is SGHKS and CDR2 YYEKEE (reference sequence). The J segment lost 2 bases and the V segment lost 2 bases, leaving 3 bases of the junction unmatched. For the CDR3, the DNA is TGTGCCAGCAGCTTAGTAGCGGGAGCCACAGATACGCAGTATTTT. Protein sequence: CASSLVAGATDTQYF.

This chain joins TRBV7-3 and TRBJ2-1; perhaps TRBD2 as D (6 bases). The CDR3 consists of 14 residues. V shed 7 bases and J shed 7 bases, with 17 bases lying between them. Per the germline V gene, CDR1 is SGHTA and CDR2 is FQGTGA. The CDR3, as DNA: TGTGCCAGCACCCAAGGCGCAGGGAGGAATGAGCAGTTCTTC. Its protein product is CASTQGAGRNEQFF.

The rearrangement joins TRBV4-3 to TRBJ2-7; 9 bases line up with TRBD2. CDR1 is LGHNA and CDR2 is YSLEER in the germline V gene. The CDR3 spans 14 residues. The trim removed 4 bases at V and 4 bases at J, leaving 5 bases unmatched. Here the CDR3 DNA reads TGCGCCAGCAGCCCCATTAGCGGGAGTTACGAGCAGTACTTC. It is translated as CASSPISGSYEQYF.

The rearrangement uses TRBV11-3 and TRBJ2-7; 14 bases are shared with TRBD2. The J segment lost 5 bases and the V segment lost 5 bases, leaving 8 bases of the junction unmatched. Germline values: CDR1 SGHNT, CDR2 YENEEA. The CDR3 loop spans 16 amino acids. CDR3 sequence: CASSPGLAGVLDEQYF. As DNA, the CDR3 is TGTGCCAGCAGCCCGGGACTAGCGGGAGTCCTCGACGAGCAGTACTTC.

This clone was observed a few times. The CDR3 DNA is TGTGCCAGCTCACCGACGGACGGAGTTTCTGGCTACACCTTC. This gives the protein CASSPTDGVSGYTF. This chain links TRBV18 with TRBJ1-2; no clear D. The V end was cut by 3 bases, the J end by 7 bases, with 15 bases between. The CDR3 totals 14 residues. Germline loops: CDR1 KGHSH, CDR2 LQKENI.

The rearrangement links TRBV9 to TRBJ2-5; D remains unclear. CDR3 size: 14 residues. Germline lookup yields CDR1 SGDLS and CDR2 YYNGEE. V was shortened by 1 base and J by 4 bases, with 11 bases between the two germline ends. CDR3 nucleotides: TGTGCCAGCAGCGTATCCGGAGACCGAGAGACCCAGTACTTC. Translated, it gives CASSVSGDRETQYF. The full variable domain, rest sourced from reference TRBV9 and TRBJ2-5, is DSGVTQTPKHLITATGQRVTLRCSPRSGDLSVYWYQQSLDQGLQFLIQYYNGEERAKGNILERFSAQQFPDLHSELNLSSLELGDSALYFCASSVSGDRETQYFGPGTRLLVL.

This clone appeared a single time. At one end the junction does not follow the germline gene, possibly because of a read error. The rearrangement joins TRBV7-7 to TRBJ2-1, with 10 nucleotides matching TRBD2. The germline V gene encodes CDR1 SSHAT and CDR2 FNYEAQ (reference sequence). The CDR3 is 18 amino acids. The CDR3 region has the DNA TGTGCTAGCAGCCCTACCTCCGGGACTAGCGTCTCCTACAATGAGCAGTTCTTC. Protein: CASSPTSGTSVSYNEQFF.

The V and J genes are TRBV27 and TRBJ1-6; D remains ambiguous. Trimming cost V 2 bases and J 0 bases, with 5 bases left between them. From germline, CDR1 is MNHEY and CDR2 SMNVEV (reference sequence). The CDR3 covers 15 residues. CDR3 nucleotide sequence: TGTGCCAGCAGTTTAATTGGCTCCTATAATTCACCCCTCCACTTT. This translates into CASSLIGSYNSPLHF.

The V and J genes are TRBV5-1 and TRBJ1-1, with 8 bases aligning to TRBD1. With 4 bases clipped from V and 1 base from J, the junction kept 6 bases outside the gene matches. Germline CDR1 reads SGHRS; CDR2 reads YFSETQ. CDR3 length equals 15 residues. Here the CDR3 reads CASSETGTGNTEAFF. The DNA for the CDR3 is TGCGCCAGCAGCGAAACCGGGACAGGGAACACTGAAGCTTTCTTT.

The CDR3, as DNA: TGTGCCAGCAGCCCCTGGACTAGCAGGGGCACAGATACGCAGTATTTT. This sequence encodes CASSPWTSRGTDTQYF. The chain uses TRBV14 and TRBJ2-3, with 8 bases that match TRBD2. Germline assignment: CDR1 SGHDN and CDR2 FVKESK. The CDR3 is made up of 16 amino acids. V shed 4 bases, J shed 1 base, and the junction held 7 bases outside the gene matches.

J is TRBJ1-5 and V is TRBV18; the match to TRBD1 covers 8 bases. The CDR3 runs 16 residues. Germline CDR1 is KGHSH and CDR2 is LQKENI. V lost 4 bases and J lost 8; bases outside the gene matches: 13. CDR3 protein: CASSRQGAPGAEPQHF. The CDR3 nucleotides are TGTGCCAGCTCACGCCAGGGGGCCCCGGGTGCCGAGCCCCAGCATTTT.